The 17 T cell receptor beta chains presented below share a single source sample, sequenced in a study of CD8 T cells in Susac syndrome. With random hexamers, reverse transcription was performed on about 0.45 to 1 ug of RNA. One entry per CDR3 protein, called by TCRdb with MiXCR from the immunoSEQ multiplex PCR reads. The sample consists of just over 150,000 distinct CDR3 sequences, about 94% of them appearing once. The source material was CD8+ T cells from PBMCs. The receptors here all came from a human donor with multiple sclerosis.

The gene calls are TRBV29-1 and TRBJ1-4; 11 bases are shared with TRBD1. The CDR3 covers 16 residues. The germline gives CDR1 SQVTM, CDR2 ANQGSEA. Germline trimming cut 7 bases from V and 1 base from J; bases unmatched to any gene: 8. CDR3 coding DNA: TGCAGCGCCTCCGGACAGGGGGCGAAAACTAATGAAAAACTGTTTTTT. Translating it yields CSASGQGAKTNEKLFF.

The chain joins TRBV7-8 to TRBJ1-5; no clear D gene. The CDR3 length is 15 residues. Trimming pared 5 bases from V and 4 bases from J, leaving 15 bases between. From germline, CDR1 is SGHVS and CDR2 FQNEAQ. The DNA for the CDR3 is TGTGCCAGCAGCCGCGGACCCCTAGGGAATCAGCCCCAGCATTTT. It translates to CASSRGPLGNQPQHF.

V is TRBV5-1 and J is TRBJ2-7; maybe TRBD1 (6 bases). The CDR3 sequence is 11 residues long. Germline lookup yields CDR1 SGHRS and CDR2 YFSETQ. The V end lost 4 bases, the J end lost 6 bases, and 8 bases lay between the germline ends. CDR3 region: CASSTRGEQYF. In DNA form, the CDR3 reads TGCGCCAGCAGCACCAGGGGCGAGCAGTACTTC.

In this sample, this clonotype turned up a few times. The CDR3 loop is CASSLGAYNEQFF. The DNA of the CDR3 is TGTGCCAGCAGTTTGGGGGCCTACAATGAGCAGTTCTTC. This chain connects TRBV27 to TRBJ2-1; D may match TRBD1 or TRBD2 (5 bases each). Germline V gene sequence: CDR1 MNHEY, CDR2 SMNVEV (reference sequence). This CDR3 region has 13 residues. V was pared by 3 bases and J by 2 bases, with 5 bases between.

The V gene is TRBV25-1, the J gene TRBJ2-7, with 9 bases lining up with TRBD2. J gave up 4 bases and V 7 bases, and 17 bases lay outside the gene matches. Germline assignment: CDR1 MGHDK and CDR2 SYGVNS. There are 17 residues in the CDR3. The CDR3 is CASIRLGPGLALYEQYF. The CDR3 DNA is TGTGCCAGCATCAGACTCGGCCCGGGACTAGCTTTATACGAGCAGTACTTC.

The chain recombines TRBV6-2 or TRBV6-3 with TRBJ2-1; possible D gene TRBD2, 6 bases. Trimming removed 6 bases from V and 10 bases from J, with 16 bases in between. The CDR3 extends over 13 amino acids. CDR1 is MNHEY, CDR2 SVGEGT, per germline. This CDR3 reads CASSRSLAREQFF. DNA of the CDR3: TGTGCCAGCAGCCGAAGTCTAGCGCGCGAGCAGTTCTTC.

The CDR3 sequence is CASRPGQLRHGYTF. DNA for the CDR3: TGTGCCAGCAGGCCCGGACAGTTGCGGCATGGCTACACCTTC. J is TRBJ1-2 and V is TRBV12-3 or TRBV12-4, with D perhaps matching TRBD1 (6 bases). The germline V and J ends were trimmed by 6 bases and 6 bases, with 17 bases remaining between them. The CDR3 runs 14 residues.

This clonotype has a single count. The CDR3 DNA reads as TGTGCCAGCAGTGAATTTATGACAGCCCCTGATGGCTACACCTTC. Protein sequence: CASSEFMTAPDGYTF. The gene calls are TRBV2 and TRBJ1-2, with D maybe TRBD1 (5 bases). This CDR3 region has 15 residues. The germline V gene has CDR1 SNHLY and CDR2 FYNNEI. V lost 2 bases to trimming and J lost 6 bases, with 16 bases between them.

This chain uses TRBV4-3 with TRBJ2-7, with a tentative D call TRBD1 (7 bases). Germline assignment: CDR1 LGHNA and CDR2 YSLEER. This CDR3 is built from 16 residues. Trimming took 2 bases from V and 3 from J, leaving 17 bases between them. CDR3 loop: CASSQIVAGGGYEQYF. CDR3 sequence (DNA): TGCGCCAGCAGCCAAATCGTGGCAGGGGGAGGCTACGAGCAGTACTTC.

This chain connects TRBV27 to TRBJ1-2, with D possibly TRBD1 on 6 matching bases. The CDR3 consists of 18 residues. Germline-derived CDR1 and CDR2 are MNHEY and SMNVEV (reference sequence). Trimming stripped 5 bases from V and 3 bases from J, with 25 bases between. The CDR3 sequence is CASSLNPTGPLGYYGYTF. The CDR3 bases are TGTGCCAGCAGTCTGAATCCGACAGGTCCCCTAGGATACTATGGCTACACCTTC.

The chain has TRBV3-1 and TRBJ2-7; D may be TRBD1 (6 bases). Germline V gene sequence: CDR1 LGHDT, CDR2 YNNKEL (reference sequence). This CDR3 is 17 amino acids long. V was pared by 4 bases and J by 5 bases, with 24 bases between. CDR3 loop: CASSLDQQGYPSNEQYF. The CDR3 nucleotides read TGTGCCAGCAGCCTCGATCAACAGGGATACCCGTCCAACGAGCAGTACTTC.

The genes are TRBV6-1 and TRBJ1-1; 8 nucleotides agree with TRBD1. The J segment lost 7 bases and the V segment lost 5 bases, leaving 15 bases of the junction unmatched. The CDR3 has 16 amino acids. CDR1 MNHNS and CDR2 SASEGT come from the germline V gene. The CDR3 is CASSLETGVGVSEAFF. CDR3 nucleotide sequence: TGTGCCAGCAGTCTTGAGACAGGGGTGGGGGTAAGTGAAGCTTTCTTT.

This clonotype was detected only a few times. DNA for the CDR3: TGTGCCAGCGGTAATGGTCCAGGCTACGAGCAGTACTTC. Amino acids: CASGNGPGYEQYF. The chain employs TRBV28 and TRBJ2-7; D unclear. The germline V gene encodes CDR1 MDHEN and CDR2 SYDVKM. This CDR3 is 13 amino acids long. Between the trimmed V and J ends, which lost 8 bases and 3 bases, there was a span of 14 bases.

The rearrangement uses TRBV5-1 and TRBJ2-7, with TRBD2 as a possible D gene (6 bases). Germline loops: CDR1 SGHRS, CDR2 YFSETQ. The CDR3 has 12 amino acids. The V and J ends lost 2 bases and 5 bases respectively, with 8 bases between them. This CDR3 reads CASSFAGNEQYF. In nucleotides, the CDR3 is TGCGCCAGCAGCTTCGCGGGGAACGAGCAGTACTTC.

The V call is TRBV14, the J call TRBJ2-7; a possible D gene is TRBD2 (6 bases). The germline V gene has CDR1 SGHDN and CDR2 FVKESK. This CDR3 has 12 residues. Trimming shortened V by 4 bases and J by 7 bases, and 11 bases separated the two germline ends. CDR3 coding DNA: TGTGCCAGCAGCCCGGGGGTTGGGGAGCAGTACTTC. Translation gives CASSPGVGEQYF.

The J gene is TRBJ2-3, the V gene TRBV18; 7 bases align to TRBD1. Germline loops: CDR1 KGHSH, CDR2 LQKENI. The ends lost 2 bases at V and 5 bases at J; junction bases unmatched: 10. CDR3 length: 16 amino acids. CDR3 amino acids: CASSPTRDRLGDTQYF. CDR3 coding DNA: TGTGCCAGCTCACCAACCCGGGACAGACTTGGAGATACGCAGTATTTT.

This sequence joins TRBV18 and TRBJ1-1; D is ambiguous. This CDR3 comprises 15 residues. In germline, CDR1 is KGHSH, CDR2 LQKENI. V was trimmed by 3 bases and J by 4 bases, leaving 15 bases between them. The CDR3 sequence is CASSPMSGRSTEAFF. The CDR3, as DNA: TGTGCCAGCTCACCTATGAGTGGACGGAGCACTGAAGCTTTCTTT.